This T cell receptor (beta chain) was retrieved from a study of vaccination and CD4 T cells after COVID-19. Study information: Control cultures, each given a CEFX pool, an HIV-1 Nef pool, or no peptide, were included.

CDR1 and CDR2 (germline): SGHTA, FQGNSA. The CDR3 sequence is 17 residues long. V was clipped by 5 bases and J by 0 bases, with 17 bases between them. Sample treatment: approximately nine-day PBMC culture with coronavirus spike peptide pools or control peptides (ViraFEST assay). ViraFEST used peptide pools to expand antigen-specific T cells, then sequenced TCRs. Positive SARS-CoV-2 PCR tests in convalescent patients dated from March to December 2020, pre-Alpha, Beta and Delta. PBMC cultures, at about 1.8 million cells per well, received about 9.4 IU/ml IL-2 and 9 to 10 ug/ml peptide pools. Turning to this clonotype: Antigen unknown.

The Oncomine TCR Beta short-read assay generated sequence data from the DNA of cultured CD4+ T cells. TCRdb reanalysed the PCR reads using MiXCR and keeps one entry per CDR3 protein. The table records approximately 8,000 distinct CDR3 sequences, under 80% of them present only once. The sequenced sample was CD4+ T cells from blood, cultured in vitro. This receptor was obtained from a human donor who had recovered from COVID-19. V and J are TRBV7-2 and TRBJ1-5; D unclear. CDR3 region: CASSPGPGVYSNQPQHF. The CDR3 DNA is TGTGCCAGCAGCCCCGGCCCCGGCGTGTATAGCAATCAGCCCCAGCATTTT. The full variable domain, its missing parts supplied by reference TRBV7-2 and TRBJ1-5, is GAGVSQSPSNKVTEKGKDVELRCDPISGHTALYWYRQSLGQGLEFLIYFQGNSAPDKSGLPSDRFSAERTGGSVSTLTIQRTQQEDSAVYLCASSPGPGVYSNQPQHFGDGTRLSIL.